A single sample gave rise to the 21 T cell receptor beta chains below, sequenced in a study of CD8 T cells in Susac syndrome. Reverse transcription of roughly 0.45 to 1 ug RNA was performed with random hexamers. TCRdb recomputed calls from the immunoSEQ multiplex PCR reads with MiXCR, one row per CDR3 protein. This repertoire shows around 170,000 distinct CDR3 sequences, roughly 95% found once; its top ten account for around 0.12%. The sequencing input was CD4+ T cells from PBMCs. The receptors originated from a human donor with Susac syndrome.

V and J are TRBV30 and TRBJ2-7, with 9 nucleotides matching TRBD1. J gave up 1 base and V 2 bases, and 6 bases lay outside the gene matches. Germline V gene lookup returns CDR1 GTSNPN and CDR2 SVGIG (reference sequence). CDR3 length equals 15 residues. The DNA of the CDR3 is TGTGCCTGGAGTCCTACGGGACAGGGATCCTACGAGCAGTACTTC. It translates to CAWSPTGQGSYEQYF.

V is TRBV2 and J is TRBJ2-1; 7 nucleotides line up with TRBD1. CDR3 size: 13 residues. Looked up from germline, CDR1 is SNHLY and CDR2 is FYNNEI. Trimming removed 11 bases from V and 5 bases from J; junction bases left unmatched: 9. CDR3 loop: CASTLTGDNEQFF. The CDR3 DNA is TGTGCCTCTACCCTTACAGGGGACAATGAGCAGTTCTTC. Together with reference TRBV2 and TRBJ2-1, the CDR3 gives the full variable domain: EPEVTQTPSHQVTQMGQEVILRCVPISNHLYFYWYRQILGQKVEFLVSFYNNEISEKSEIFDDQFSVERPDGSNFTLKIRSTKLEDSAMYFCASTLTGDNEQFFGPGTRLTVL.

The chain employs TRBV28 and TRBJ1-5, with D maybe TRBD1 (6 bases). V lost 6 bases and J lost 11, with 11 bases in between. Germline V CDR1 and CDR2: MDHEN, SYDVKM. The CDR3 consists of 11 residues. In DNA, the CDR3 is TGTGCCAGCAGCGAGACAGGTTCCCAGCATTTT. This translates into CASSETGSQHF.

V and J are TRBV20-1 and TRBJ2-7, with 10 nucleotides matching TRBD2. This CDR3 region has 16 residues. The V gene end was trimmed by 4 bases and the J gene end by 4 bases; junction bases not matched to a gene: 13. Per germline, CDR1 DFQATT and CDR2 SNEGSKA (reference sequence). The CDR3 nucleotides read TGCAGTGCTACGGGGAGGCTAGCGGGAGCGAGATACGAGCAGTACTTC. Encoded protein: CSATGRLAGARYEQYF.

The chain links TRBV29-1 to TRBJ2-1, with TRBD1 matching 10 bases. V lost 4 bases and J lost 8; bases outside the gene matches: 5. The CDR3 totals 13 residues. CDR1 is SQVTM, CDR2 ANQGSEA, per germline. This chain's CDR3 is CSVGGQGMYEQFF. The CDR3 DNA sequence: TGCAGCGTTGGGGGACAGGGGATGTATGAGCAGTTCTTC.

This clonotype was detected only once. This rearrangement joins TRBV28 to TRBJ2-7, with 7 bases fitting TRBD1. The CDR3 runs to 14 residues. V trimming: 3 bases; J trimming: 2 bases; junction bases outside the gene matches: 4. Germline V lookup: CDR1 MDHEN, CDR2 SYDVKM. CDR3 residues: CASSFAGGPYEQYF. CDR3 in DNA: TGTGCCAGCAGTTTCGCAGGGGGTCCCTACGAGCAGTACTTC.

The chain has TRBV4-3 and TRBJ2-1, with D unclear. CDR1 and CDR2 (germline): LGHNA, YSLEER. This CDR3 spans 12 amino acids. Trimming cost V 1 base and J 10 bases, with 8 bases left between them. The CDR3 nucleotides read TGCGCCAGCAGCCAAGTCAGAACGGAGCAGTTCTTC. Amino acids: CASSQVRTEQFF.

This rearrangement joins TRBV28 to TRBJ2-5; 7 bases are shared with TRBD1. The germline V gene encodes CDR1 MDHEN and CDR2 SYDVKM. The CDR3 has 17 residues. After removal of 2 bases from V and 4 bases from J, the junction contained 13 bases not matched to a gene. CDR3 DNA sequence: TGTGCCAGCAGTTTAATTGGGATTGAGACAGGGAGAGAGACCCAGTACTTC. Amino acid sequence: CASSLIGIETGRETQYF.

The CDR3 sequence: CASSPGTMLGYTF. The CDR3 DNA is TGTGCCAGCAGCCCTGGAACTATGTTGGGCTACACCTTC. This chain connects TRBV9 to TRBJ1-2; unclear D gene. The CDR3 totals 13 residues. CDR1 SGDLS and CDR2 YYNGEE come from the germline V gene. V was shortened by 4 bases and J by 8 bases, with 15 bases between the two germline ends.

The V gene is TRBV20-1, the J gene TRBJ1-2; TRBD1 aligns across 7 bases. V trimming: 3 bases; J trimming: 5 bases; junction bases outside the gene matches: 3. Germline CDR1 is DFQATT and CDR2 is SNEGSKA (reference sequence). The CDR3 sequence is 12 residues long. The CDR3 DNA reads TGCAGTGCTAGGGCAGGGGGATATGGCTACACCTTC. Residues: CSARAGGYGYTF.

This chain links TRBV5-1 with TRBJ2-2; D is possibly TRBD1 (6 bases). This CDR3 is built from 15 residues. Germline lookup yields CDR1 SGHRS and CDR2 YFSETQ. V was pared by 7 bases and J by 2 bases, with 15 bases between. The CDR3 spells CASGPPGQNTGELFF. The CDR3 coding sequence is TGCGCCAGCGGGCCCCCGGGACAAAACACCGGGGAGCTGTTTTTT.

The J gene is TRBJ1-2, the V gene TRBV28; D gene uncertain. CDR3 length equals 17 residues. With 6 bases removed from V and 6 bases from J, the gap between germline ends came to 26 bases. CDR1 is MDHEN and CDR2 is SYDVKM in the germline V gene. The CDR3: CASSGLGSGSGRDGYTF. DNA of the CDR3: TGTGCCAGCAGCGGCCTGGGTTCGGGGTCCGGGCGAGATGGCTACACCTTC.

The chain has TRBV6-1 and TRBJ2-7; D is ambiguous. V was trimmed by 9 bases and J by 2 bases, leaving 14 bases between them. Germline CDR1 and CDR2: MNHNS and SASEGT. The CDR3 extends over 13 amino acids. The DNA of the CDR3 is TGTGCCAGTGCCCCCTCTTACACCTACGAGCAGTACGTC. This codes for CASAPSYTYEQYV.

The chain couples TRBV30 to TRBJ2-1; D not resolved. Trimming pared 3 bases from V and 9 bases from J, leaving 9 bases between. Germline V lookup: CDR1 GTSNPN, CDR2 SVGIG (reference sequence). This CDR3 has 11 amino acids. CDR3 sequence reads: CAWRINSEQFF. DNA of the CDR3: TGTGCCTGGAGGATAAATAGTGAGCAGTTCTTC.

A single count supports this clonotype. The V gene is TRBV30, the J gene TRBJ1-1, with D maybe TRBD1 (5 bases). V was cut by 5 bases and J by 2 bases, with 12 bases left in between. CDR3 length: 13 amino acids. Germline CDR1 and CDR2: GTSNPN and SVGIG (reference sequence). The CDR3 here is CAWASQGNTEAFF. Written as DNA, the CDR3 is TGTGCCTGGGCCTCCCAGGGTAACACTGAAGCTTTCTTT.

The genes are TRBV20-1 and TRBJ2-7, with 12 bases that match TRBD2. Germline V gives CDR1 DFQATT, CDR2 SNEGSKA (reference sequence). The CDR3 loop spans 15 amino acids. V was clipped by 1 base and J by 7 bases; unmatched bases: 8. The CDR3 protein is CSARVPASGRAEQYF. CDR3 sequence (DNA): TGCAGTGCTAGAGTCCCGGCTAGCGGGAGGGCGGAGCAGTACTTC.

The V and J genes are TRBV29-1 and TRBJ2-5; TRBD1 agrees at 9 bases. The CDR3 is 17 amino acids. Germline CDR1 and CDR2: SQVTM and ANQGSEA. V dropped 7 bases and J dropped 2; count of bases not matched to a gene: 17. The CDR3 DNA follows: TGCAGCGGGGGCTCCGGGACAGGGTTCGTGGCTCAAGAGACCCAGTACTTC. Amino acids: CSGGSGTGFVAQETQYF.

The rearrangement uses TRBV9 and TRBJ1-5, with 7 bases identical to TRBD1. The CDR3 has 15 amino acids. V trimming: 4 bases; J trimming: 6 bases; junction bases outside the gene matches: 10. CDR1 and CDR2 (germline): SGDLS, YYNGEE. The CDR3 loop reads CASSRTTGVGQPQHF. CDR3 nucleotide sequence: TGTGCCAGCAGCCGAACCACAGGGGTCGGTCAGCCCCAGCATTTT. The entire variable domain, with the rest obtained from reference TRBV9 and TRBJ1-5, is as follows: DSGVTQTPKHLITATGQRVTLRCSPRSGDLSVYWYQQSLDQGLQFLIQYYNGEERAKGNILERFSAQQFPDLHSELNLSSLELGDSALYFCASSRTTGVGQPQHFGDGTRLSIL.

The table lists this clonotype with a count of one. The V and J genes are TRBV20-1 and TRBJ2-6, with TRBD2 identical over 7 bases. Germline assignment: CDR1 DFQATT and CDR2 SNEGSKA (reference sequence). J lost 0 bases, V lost 0 bases, and 8 bases had no gene match. This CDR3 comprises 18 residues. Here the CDR3 reads CSARDLRLALSGANVLTF. The CDR3 nucleotides are TGCAGTGCTAGAGACCTTAGACTAGCTCTCTCTGGGGCCAACGTCCTGACTTTC.

The rearrangement links TRBV2 to TRBJ1-5; D is perhaps TRBD1 (5 bases). V lost 0 bases and J 7 bases, leaving 10 bases between the germline ends. The length of the CDR3 is 14 residues. Germline-derived CDR1 and CDR2 are SNHLY and FYNNEI. CDR3 in amino acids: CASSEAQRTQPQHF. The CDR3 DNA reads TGTGCCAGCAGTGAAGCGCAGCGGACACAGCCCCAGCATTTT.

This rearrangement joins TRBV30 to TRBJ2-1, with 11 positions matching TRBD2. The CDR3 contains 16 residues. J was trimmed by 8 bases and V by 0 bases; bases with no gene match: 9. The germline V gene encodes CDR1 GTSNPN and CDR2 SVGIG (reference sequence). The chain's CDR3 is CAWSVRGLAARDEQFF. In DNA form, the CDR3 reads TGTGCCTGGAGTGTACGGGGACTAGCGGCTAGGGATGAGCAGTTCTTC.